The entry that follows covers one T cell receptor beta chain sequence. The antigen it binds to is not known. No base-level quality is on record; no much larger clone is a single base apart. The entry originates in a study of OX40 agonist ivuxolimab in advanced cancers. About the study as a whole: The costimulatory receptor OX40 (CD134) was targeted by ivuxolimab, a fully human IgG2 agonistic monoclonal antibody. The paper covers the monotherapy dose-escalation part of the phase I ivuxolimab trial, which included N ≈ 57 patients. Partial responses occurred in three dose-escalation patients, of whom one had hepatocellular carcinoma and two had cutaneous melanoma. In the dose-escalation cohort, roughly four fifths of patients were male, and the mean age was around 60 years, with a range of about 23 to 80. Intravenous ivuxolimab was administered to patients every 2 weeks at six dose levels: 0.01, 0.1, 0.3, 1.5, 3 and 10 mg/kg. Peripheral TCRbeta sequencing aimed to test whether ivuxolimab altered TCR sequence diversity and caused clonal T-cell expansion. Of the roughly 54 dose-escalation patients, hepatocellular carcinoma was present in around 20, melanoma in approximately 15, renal cell carcinoma in 9 and head and neck cancer in 9. Patients were allowed to have had prior anti-PD-1, anti-PD-L1 or anti-CTLA-4 therapy, and approximately 39% of the dose-escalation patients had been treated with checkpoint inhibitors.

For sequencing of the TCRbeta CDR3 region, genomic DNA was extracted from the sorted cells. TCRbeta CDR3 regions were sequenced using the immunoSEQ Assay. TCRdb obtained this table from immuneACCESS and retained in-frame rearrangements with V and J assigned. These tables miss some clones; where compared with another copy, unresolved V genes account for less than half of the shortfall, and the remainder is unexplained. This sample has some 85,000 clones in its table, and nearly 90% of those were observed once. The ten top clones hold around 0.78% of the sample. The trial excluded patients who had a history of autoimmune disease or were on systemic immunosuppression. Peripheral blood for TCR sequencing was collected from all dose cohorts at baseline, on cycle 4 day 1, and on cycle 7 day 1. The samples were drawn from a first-in-human, open-label, multicenter phase I dose-escalation trial of ivuxolimab. The trial enrolled adults with locally advanced or metastatic head and neck squamous cell, hepatocellular, melanoma or renal cell carcinoma. Before TCR sequencing, CD4+ T cells and CD8+ T cells were sorted from peripheral blood as separate populations.

V is cut back by 3 bases and J by 5 bases, with 9 bases in the junction unmatched. The CDR3 runs 16 amino acids, cysteine and phenylalanine included. The sequence is cut down to CDR3 DNA, 48 bases in frame from base 1. CDR1 is given as KGHSH and CDR2 as LQKENI, both from the germline V gene. Results and caveats for the whole study, not just this receptor: The antigen specificity of the peripheral T cells that underwent clonal expansion was not determined. After ivuxolimab, CD8+ T cells had more expanded clones than CD4+ T cells on average. Low levels of normalized T-cell clonal expansion were also seen in some patients who did not respond. In the 0.1-3.0 mg/kg groups, partial responders were among the patients with the lowest normalized peripheral clonal expansion, particularly in CD8+ T cells. Clonal expansion of both CD4+ and CD8+ blood T cells was observed from baseline to week 6 at doses 0.1 to 3.0 mg/kg.

Recombination joined TRBV18 with TRBJ2-3; 9 central bases correspond to TRBD2. This receptor was obtained from an adult with an advanced solid tumor such as melanoma, head and neck, liver or kidney cancer. Source: CD4+ or CD8+ T cells sorted from blood, taken in a trial of the OX40 agonist ivuxolimab. The nucleotides read TGTGCCAGCTCACCGCGGGAGGGCCTCGGAGGAGATACGCAGTATTTT. Its amino acids are CASSPREGLGGDTQYF.